This T cell receptor beta chain is from a study of shared clonotypes between healthy human individuals. As to this clone: The antigen is unknown.

Trimming took off 5 bases at V and 5 bases at J, with 12 bases between the two ends. The CDR3 is made up of 13 amino acids. CDR1 and CDR2 from the germline V gene are SSHAT and FNYEAQ (reference sequence). Clones were sequenced by immunoSEQ multiplex PCR, and TCRdb holds only the in-frame ones, with some missing. This table has some 2,100,000 clones, just over 90% appearing once. The naive CD8 subset, CD45RO-negative cells positively selected for CCR7, excluded terminally differentiated effector memory CD45RA+ cells. General observations from the study: Sorted-subset samples were not fully sequenced, rarefaction indicated.

The rearrangement links TRBV7-7 to TRBJ2-5; the D call may be TRBD1 or TRBD2 (5 bases each). The origin of this receptor is a man younger than 35 in good health. Some clones in this sample may be carry-over from other donors' samples. The sequenced material came from naive CD8+ T cells from PBMCs. The CDR3 loop reads CASSLGPPETQYF. CDR3 DNA: TGTGCCAGCAGCCTGGGACCTCCGGAGACCCAGTACTTC. Combining the CDR3 with reference TRBV7-7 and TRBJ2-5 gives the whole variable domain GAGVSQSPRYKVTKRGQDVTLRCDPISSHATLYWYQQALGQGPEFLTYFNYEAQPDKSGLPSDRFSAERPEGSISTLTIQRTEQRDSAMYRCASSLGPPETQYFGPGTRLLVL.